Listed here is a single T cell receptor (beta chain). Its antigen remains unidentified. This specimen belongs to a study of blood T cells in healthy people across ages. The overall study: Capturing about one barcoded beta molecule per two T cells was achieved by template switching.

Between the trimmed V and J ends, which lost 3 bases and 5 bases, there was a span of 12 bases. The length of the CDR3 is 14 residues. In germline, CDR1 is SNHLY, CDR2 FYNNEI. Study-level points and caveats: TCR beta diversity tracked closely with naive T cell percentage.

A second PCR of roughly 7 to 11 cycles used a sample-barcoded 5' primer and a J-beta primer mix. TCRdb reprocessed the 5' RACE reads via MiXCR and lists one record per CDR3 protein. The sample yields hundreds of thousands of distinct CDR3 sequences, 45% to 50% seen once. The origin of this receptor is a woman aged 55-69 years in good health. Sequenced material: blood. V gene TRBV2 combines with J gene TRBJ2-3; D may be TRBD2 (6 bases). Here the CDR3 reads CASSEPRLEDTQYF. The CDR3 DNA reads TGTGCCAGCAGTGAGCCCCGACTAGAAGATACGCAGTATTTT.